A single sample is the source of the 22 T cell receptor beta chains below, sequenced in a study of CD8+CD57+ T cells in acquired aplastic anemia. According to the study, genomic DNA was the template for TCR beta VDJ and CDR3 profiling. MiXCR, run by TCRdb on the reads, gives a single entry per CDR3 protein. This table has 200,000 or so distinct CDR3 sequences, around three fifths appearing once. The patients chosen for sequencing had shown expansion of CD8+CD57+ cells (detected by flow cytometry). The specimen sequenced was sorted CD4+, CD8+, or CD8+CD57+ T cells (not recorded which) from PBMCs. Every receptor here comes from a human donor with aplastic anemia.

This sequence joins TRBV5-1 and TRBJ1-6, with 12 nucleotides matching TRBD1. The CDR3 extends over 16 amino acids. The J segment lost 7 bases and the V segment lost 0 bases, leaving 2 bases of the junction unmatched. Germline CDR1 reads SGHRS; CDR2 reads YFSETQ. This CDR3 is CASSLEGQGANSPLHF. CDR3 DNA sequence: TGCGCCAGCAGCTTGGAGGGACAGGGGGCCAATTCACCCCTCCACTTT.

This chain joins TRBV7-2 and TRBJ2-6, with unresolved D. The CDR3 totals 15 residues. Germline CDR1 and CDR2: SGHTA and FQGNSA. Trimming left V 4 bases short and J 0 bases short, with 7 bases between. In nucleotides, the CDR3 is TGTGCCAGCAGCTCTTTATCCTCTGGGGCCAACGTCCTGACTTTC. Translation: CASSSLSSGANVLTF.

This clonotype was recorded at least ten times. The V call is TRBV29-1, the J call TRBJ2-7; 9 bases agree with TRBD1. Germline V CDR1 and CDR2: SQVTM, ANQGSEA. This CDR3 has 15 residues. The V gene end was trimmed by 1 base and the J gene end by 1 base; junction bases not matched to a gene: 5. CDR3 sequence reads: CSVEGSGQGSYEQYF. The CDR3 bases are TGCAGCGTTGAAGGGTCCGGACAGGGGTCCTACGAGCAGTACTTC.

The V gene is TRBV7-6, the J gene TRBJ1-5; 7 bases line up with TRBD1. The J segment lost 7 bases and the V segment lost 1 base, leaving 7 bases of the junction unmatched. This CDR3 is built from 15 residues. Germline V gene lookup returns CDR1 SGHVS and CDR2 FNYEAQ. CDR3 nucleotide sequence: TGTGCCAGCAGCTTAGAAACAGGGGAAGGCCAGCCCCAGCATTTT. Protein product: CASSLETGEGQPQHF.

The rearrangement uses TRBV5-1 and TRBJ2-5; D gene unclear. The CDR3 length is 12 residues. Germline-derived CDR1 and CDR2 are SGHRS and YFSETQ. The V and J ends lost 10 bases and 5 bases respectively, with 15 bases between them. CDR3 sequence: CASKGQSETQYF. CDR3 nucleotides: TGCGCCTCTAAAGGGCAGTCGGAGACCCAGTACTTC.

This chain links TRBV5-1 with TRBJ2-3; no reliable D call. V was cut by 3 bases and J by 0 bases, with 11 bases left in between. CDR3 size: 15 residues. Looked up from germline, CDR1 is SGHRS and CDR2 is YFSETQ. CDR3 in amino acids: CASSSAQMSTDTQYF. In nucleotides, the CDR3 is TGCGCCAGCAGCTCAGCACAGATGAGCACAGATACGCAGTATTTT. The variable domain in full, with the rest retrieved from reference TRBV5-1 and TRBJ2-3, is KAGVTQTPRYLIKTRGQQVTLSCSPISGHRSVSWYQQTPGQGLQFLFEYFSETQRNKGNFPGRFSGRQFSNSRSEMNVSTLELGDSALYLCASSSAQMSTDTQYFGPGTRLTVL.

This clonotype was detected only a few times. V is TRBV7-2 and J is TRBJ2-7, with 8 bases identical to TRBD2. J was trimmed by 0 bases and V by 3 bases; bases with no gene match: 4. The germline V gene encodes CDR1 SGHTA and CDR2 FQGNSA. The CDR3 is 15 amino acids. The CDR3: CASSLSGGRSYEQYF. Written as DNA, the CDR3 is TGTGCCAGCAGCTTGAGCGGGGGCCGCTCCTACGAGCAGTACTTC.

The chain is built from TRBV2 and TRBJ2-4; 9 bases map to TRBD1. Germline V gene sequence: CDR1 SNHLY, CDR2 FYNNEI. CDR3 length: 15 amino acids. With V trimmed by 7 bases and J by 9 bases, 13 bases remained unmatched. The CDR3 sequence: CASTRLQGARGIQYF. CDR3 bases: TGTGCCAGCACTCGCTTACAGGGGGCGAGGGGCATTCAGTACTTC.

J is TRBJ2-6 and V is TRBV2, with D unresolved. The CDR3 covers 15 residues. Germline V gives CDR1 SNHLY, CDR2 FYNNEI. Trimming cost V 2 bases and J 0 bases, with 5 bases left between them. The CDR3 loop is CASSENRSGANVLTF. The CDR3 bases are TGTGCCAGCAGTGAAAATCGCTCTGGGGCCAACGTCCTGACTTTC.

This sequence joins TRBV19 and TRBJ1-1; 9 bases fit TRBD1. Trimming removed 10 bases from V and 1 base from J; junction bases left unmatched: 4. This CDR3 region has 13 residues. Germline values: CDR1 LNHDA, CDR2 SQIVND (reference sequence). CDR3 nucleotide sequence: TGTGCCACCCAGACAGGGGGGAACACTGAAGCTTTCTTT. This gives the protein CATQTGGNTEAFF. Full variable domain (outside the CDR3, taken from reference TRBV19 and TRBJ1-1): DGGITQSPKYLFRKEGQNVTLSCEQNLNHDAMYWYRQDPGQGLRLIYYSQIVNDFQKGDIAEGYSVSREKKESFPLTVTSAQKNPTAFYLCATQTGGNTEAFFGQGTRLTVV.

As regards this clonotype: The junction shows a germline mismatch at one end, possibly a read error. The J gene is TRBJ1-1, the V gene TRBV7-2; D is perhaps TRBD1 (5 bases). Germline CDR1 and CDR2: SGHTA and FQGNSA. CDR3 length: 16 residues. The CDR3 coding sequence is TGTGCCAGCAGCTTAGTGGCAGGGCTAACGAACGCTGAAGCTTTCTTT. It yields the protein CASSLVAGLTNAEAFF.

The genes are TRBV19 and TRBJ2-1, with D tentatively TRBD1 (6 bases). The CDR3 consists of 17 residues. CDR1 and CDR2 (germline): LNHDA, SQIVND (reference sequence). Trimming stripped 4 bases from V and 7 bases from J, with 23 bases between. CDR3 loop: CASSTRARGLGLNEQFF. DNA of the CDR3: TGTGCCAGTAGTACTAGGGCTAGGGGGTTGGGCTTAAATGAGCAGTTCTTC.

The chain recombines TRBV4-1 with TRBJ2-5, with D tentatively TRBD2 (7 bases). The CDR3 consists of 13 residues. V lost 4 bases to trimming and J lost 5 bases, with 11 bases between them. Germline-derived CDR1 and CDR2 are MGHRA and YSYEKL. The CDR3 protein is CASSPGGHETQYF. The CDR3 DNA reads as TGCGCCAGCAGCCCCGGGGGGCACGAGACCCAGTACTTC.

The table lists this clonotype with many counts. The CDR3 coding sequence is TGTGCCAGCAGCCTCGCTATGGGCACAGATACGCAGTATTTT. Residues: CASSLAMGTDTQYF. This chain links TRBV6-6 with TRBJ2-3; D is ambiguous. CDR3 length: 14 amino acids. V dropped 6 bases and J dropped 1 base, with 11 bases sitting between them. Looked up from germline, CDR1 is MNHNY and CDR2 is SVGAGI (reference sequence).

The chain uses TRBV5-1 and TRBJ1-4, with a tentative D call TRBD1 (6 bases). This CDR3 is built from 11 residues. Germline V gives CDR1 SGHRS, CDR2 YFSETQ. CDR3 nucleotide sequence: TGCGTCAACAGGGCCGACGGAAAACTGTTTTTT. Protein product: CVNRADGKLFF.

The chain carries TRBV12-3 or TRBV12-4 and TRBJ1-3, with TRBD1 identical over 9 bases. This CDR3 has 18 residues. V gave up 6 bases and J gave up 3 bases; unmatched junction bases: 15. The CDR3 loop reads CASSTSGTGLRSGNTIYF. In nucleotides, the CDR3 is TGTGCCAGCAGCACCTCCGGGACAGGGTTACGTAGTGGAAACACCATATATTTT.

This clonotype was observed at least ten times. V is TRBV12-3 or TRBV12-4 and J is TRBJ2-1; D tentatively reads TRBD1 or TRBD2 (6 bases each). The CDR3 is 12 residues long. V lost 11 bases to trimming and J lost 5 bases, with 13 bases between them. CDR3 nucleotide sequence: TGTGCCGGGGGGCAGGGTGACAATGAGCAGTTCTTC. It specifies CAGGQGDNEQFF.

This clonotype was counted at least ten times. The V call is TRBV5-8, the J call TRBJ2-5; weak D call: TRBD1 (6 bases). This CDR3 has 16 residues. The germline V gene has CDR1 SGHTS and CDR2 YDEGEE. Trimming took 4 bases from V and 4 from J, leaving 20 bases between them. DNA for the CDR3: TGTGCCAGCAGCCCGCATTCTGGGGGCGCGGGAGAGACCCAGTACTTC. As protein: CASSPHSGGAGETQYF.

This sequence joins TRBV7-9 and TRBJ2-7, with D possibly being TRBD1 (5 bases). The germline gives CDR1 SEHNR, CDR2 FQNEAQ (reference sequence). CDR3 length equals 14 residues. CDR3 residues: CAVGVHSRSYEQYF. The CDR3 nucleotides are TGTGCTGTAGGGGTTCACAGTAGATCCTACGAGCAGTACTTC.

In DNA form, the CDR3 reads TGCGCCAGCAGCTTGAGAAGTATGAACACTGAAGCTTTCTTT. Translation: CASSLRSMNTEAFF. The rearrangement links TRBV5-1 to TRBJ1-1; unclear D gene. The CDR3 is 14 amino acids. The V end was cut by 1 base, the J end by 0 bases, with 7 bases between. CDR1 and CDR2 (germline): SGHRS, YFSETQ. Full variable domain (remainder filled in from reference TRBV5-1 and TRBJ1-1): KAGVTQTPRYLIKTRGQQVTLSCSPISGHRSVSWYQQTPGQGLQFLFEYFSETQRNKGNFPGRFSGRQFSNSRSEMNVSTLELGDSALYLCASSLRSMNTEAFFGQGTRLTVV.

The rearrangement joins TRBV9 to TRBJ2-1; 10 bases match TRBD2. CDR3 length equals 16 residues. Trimming removed 1 base from V and 4 bases from J; junction bases left unmatched: 5. CDR1 and CDR2 from the germline V gene are SGDLS and YYNGEE. CDR3 nucleotides: TGTGCCAGCAGCGTATCCGGACTAGCGGTATACAATGAGCAGTTCTTC. This sequence encodes CASSVSGLAVYNEQFF.

The V gene is TRBV25-1, the J gene TRBJ2-3; TRBD2 aligns across 9 bases. The V segment lost 1 base and the J segment 6 bases; nucleotides outside the gene matches: 8. The length of the CDR3 is 16 residues. The germline V gene encodes CDR1 MGHDK and CDR2 SYGVNS. CDR3 sequence reads: CASSEWNSGGLDTQYF. The CDR3 DNA reads TGTGCCAGCAGTGAATGGAATAGCGGGGGCCTCGATACGCAGTATTTT.